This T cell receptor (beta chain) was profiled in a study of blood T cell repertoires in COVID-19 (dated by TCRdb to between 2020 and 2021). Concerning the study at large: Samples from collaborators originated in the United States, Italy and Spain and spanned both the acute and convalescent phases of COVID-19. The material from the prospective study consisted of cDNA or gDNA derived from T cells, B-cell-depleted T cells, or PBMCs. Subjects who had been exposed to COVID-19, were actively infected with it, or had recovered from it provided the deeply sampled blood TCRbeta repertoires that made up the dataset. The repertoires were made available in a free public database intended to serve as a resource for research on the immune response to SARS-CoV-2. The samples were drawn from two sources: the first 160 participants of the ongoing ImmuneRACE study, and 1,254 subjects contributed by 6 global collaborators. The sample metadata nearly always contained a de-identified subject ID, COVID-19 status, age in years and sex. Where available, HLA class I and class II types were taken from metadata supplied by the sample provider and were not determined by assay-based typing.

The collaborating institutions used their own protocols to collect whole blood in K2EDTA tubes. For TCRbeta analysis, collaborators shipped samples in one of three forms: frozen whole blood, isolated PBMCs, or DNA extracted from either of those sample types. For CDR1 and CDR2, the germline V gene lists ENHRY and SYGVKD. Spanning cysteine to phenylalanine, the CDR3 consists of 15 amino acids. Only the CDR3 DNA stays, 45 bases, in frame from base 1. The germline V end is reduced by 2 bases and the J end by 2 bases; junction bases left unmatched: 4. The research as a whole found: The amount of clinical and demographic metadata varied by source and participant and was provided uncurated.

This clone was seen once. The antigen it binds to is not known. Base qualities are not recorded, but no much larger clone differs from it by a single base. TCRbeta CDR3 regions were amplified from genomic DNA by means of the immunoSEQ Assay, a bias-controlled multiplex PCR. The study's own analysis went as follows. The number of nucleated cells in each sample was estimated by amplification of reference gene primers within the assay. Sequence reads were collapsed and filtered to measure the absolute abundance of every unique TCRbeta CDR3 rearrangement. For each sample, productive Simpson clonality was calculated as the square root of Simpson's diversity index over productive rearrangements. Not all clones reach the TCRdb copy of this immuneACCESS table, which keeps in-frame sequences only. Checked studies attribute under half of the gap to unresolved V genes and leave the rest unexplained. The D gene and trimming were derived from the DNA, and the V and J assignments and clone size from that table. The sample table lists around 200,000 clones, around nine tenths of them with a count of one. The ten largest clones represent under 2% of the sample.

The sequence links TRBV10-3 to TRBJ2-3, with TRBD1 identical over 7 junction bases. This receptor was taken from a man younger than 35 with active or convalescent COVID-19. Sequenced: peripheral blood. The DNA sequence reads TGTGCCATCAGTGAGCAGGGGGAGACCACAGATACGCAGTATTTT. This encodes CAISEQGETTDTQYF.